This T cell receptor beta chain is drawn from a study of T cell repertoires in cytomegalovirus infection (dated by TCRdb to the late 2010s). Regarding the research as a whole: Recently identified HLA-C-restricted CMV epitopes, whose presentation resists viral immunomodulation, were targeted by peptide stimulations together with well-studied HLA-B-restricted epitopes. Donor HLA type was relevant to the analysis, because carriage of CMV infection together with the matching HLA type was indicated by public TCR beta signatures. The study at large found these results: The ex vivo response was dominated by HLA-C-restricted CMV-specific TCR beta clonotypes, which also provided the single most frequent clonotype in two of eight donors. In both this cohort and an independent cohort of under 450 donors, the cumulative frequency of public TCR beta family members distinguished carriers of CMV infection plus the relevant HLA type.

A word on this clonotype: The target of this receptor is not known. Base qualities were left out, and no much larger clone turns up one base away.

V is clipped by 1 base and J by 6 bases, and the sequence between their germline boundaries is 4 bases long. Via the germline V gene, CDR1 is SQVTM and CDR2 ANQGSEA. From cysteine to phenylalanine, the CDR3 is 11 amino acids long. Only the CDR3 DNA is retained, 33 bases long and in frame from the first base. In the paper's terms, the treatment or condition label means: in vitro stimulation with specific CMV peptide epitopes to enrich CMV-specific T cells. Instrument on record: Illumina HiSeq 1500. TCRdb applied fastp at Q25 and MiXCR to the public reads, then kept only in-frame beta chains. Entries are consolidated by CDR3 protein sequence, retaining the most common genes and DNA. The sample table shows about 770,000 distinct CDR3 sequences, and about 28% are seen once. The ten biggest clones cover around 13% of the sample.

The sample in question was cultured CD8+ T cells from PBMCs, obtained from culture after CMV antigen stimulation. This TCR derives from a human donor in good health (CMV status not recorded). Some clones in this sample may be carry-over from other donors' samples. The V and J segments used are TRBV29-1 and TRBJ2-1; the D gene is not confidently resolved. The CDR3 is CSVEGGNEQFF. The nucleotides are TGCAGCGTTGAAGGAGGCAATGAGCAGTTCTTC.